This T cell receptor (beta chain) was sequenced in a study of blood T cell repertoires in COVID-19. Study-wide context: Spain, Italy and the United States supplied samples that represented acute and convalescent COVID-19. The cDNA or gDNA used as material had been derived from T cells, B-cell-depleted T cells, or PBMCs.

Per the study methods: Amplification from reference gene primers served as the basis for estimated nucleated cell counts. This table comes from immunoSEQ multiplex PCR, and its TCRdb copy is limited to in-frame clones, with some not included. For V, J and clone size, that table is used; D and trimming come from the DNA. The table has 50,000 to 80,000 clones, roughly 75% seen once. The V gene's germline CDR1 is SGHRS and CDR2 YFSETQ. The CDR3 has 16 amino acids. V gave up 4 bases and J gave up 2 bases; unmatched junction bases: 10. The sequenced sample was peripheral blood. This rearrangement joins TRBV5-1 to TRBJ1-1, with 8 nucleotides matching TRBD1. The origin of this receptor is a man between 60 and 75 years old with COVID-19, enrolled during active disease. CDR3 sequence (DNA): TGCGCCAGCAGCCTAATCGGACAGGGCGTAAACACTGAAGCTTTCTTT. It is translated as CASSLIGQGVNTEAFF.